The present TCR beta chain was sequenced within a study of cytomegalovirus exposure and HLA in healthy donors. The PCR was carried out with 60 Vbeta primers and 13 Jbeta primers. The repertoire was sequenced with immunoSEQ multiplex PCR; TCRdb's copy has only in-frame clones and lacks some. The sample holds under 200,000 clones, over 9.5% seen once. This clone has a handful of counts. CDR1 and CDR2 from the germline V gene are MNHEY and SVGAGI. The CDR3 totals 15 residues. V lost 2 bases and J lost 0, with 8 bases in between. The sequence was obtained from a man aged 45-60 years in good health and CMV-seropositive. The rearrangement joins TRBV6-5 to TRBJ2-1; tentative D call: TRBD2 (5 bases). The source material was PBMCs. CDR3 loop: CASSYEGTSYNEQFF. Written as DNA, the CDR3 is TGTGCCAGCAGTTACGAGGGCACCTCCTACAATGAGCAGTTCTTC.